This T cell receptor (beta chain) was profiled in a study of CD8 T cells in Susac syndrome. V lost 3 bases, J lost 8 bases, and 17 bases lay in between. The CDR3 has 15 amino acids. CDR1 and CDR2 from the germline V gene are LNHDA and SQIVND (reference sequence). It was with random hexamers that roughly 0.45 to 1 ug RNA was reverse transcribed. MiXCR, applied by TCRdb to the immunoSEQ multiplex PCR reads, yields one record per CDR3 protein. The data contain around 150,000 distinct CDR3 sequences, 95% of them singletons. The gene calls are TRBV19 and TRBJ2-1; D remains ambiguous. The clonotype was recovered from a human donor with Susac syndrome. The sequenced sample was CD8+ T cells from PBMCs. The CDR3 is CASSISLNPRYEQFF. CDR3 nucleotide sequence: TGTGCCAGTAGTATTTCTTTGAACCCTCGATATGAGCAGTTCTTC.